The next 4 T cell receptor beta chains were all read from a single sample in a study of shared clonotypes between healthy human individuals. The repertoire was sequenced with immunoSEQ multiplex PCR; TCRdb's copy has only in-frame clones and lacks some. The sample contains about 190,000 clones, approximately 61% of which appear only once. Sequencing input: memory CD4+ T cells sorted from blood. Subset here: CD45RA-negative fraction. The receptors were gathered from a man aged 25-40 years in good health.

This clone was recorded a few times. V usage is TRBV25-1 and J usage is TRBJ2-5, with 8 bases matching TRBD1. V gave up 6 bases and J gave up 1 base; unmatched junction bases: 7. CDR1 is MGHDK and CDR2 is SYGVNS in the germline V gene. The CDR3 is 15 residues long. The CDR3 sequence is CASSGQGIVQETQYF. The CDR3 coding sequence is TGTGCCAGCAGCGGACAGGGCATCGTCCAAGAGACCCAGTACTTC. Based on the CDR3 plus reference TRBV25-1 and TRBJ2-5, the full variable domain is EADIYQTPRYLVIGTGKKITLECSQTMGHDKMYWYQQDPGMELHLIHYSYGVNSTEKGDLSSESTVSRIRTEHFPLTLESARPSHTSQYLCASSGQGIVQETQYFGPGTRLLVL.

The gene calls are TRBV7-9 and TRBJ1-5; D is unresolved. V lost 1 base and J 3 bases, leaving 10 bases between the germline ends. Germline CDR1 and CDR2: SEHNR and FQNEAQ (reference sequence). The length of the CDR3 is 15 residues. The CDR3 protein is CASSLGTDANQPQHF. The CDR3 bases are TGTGCCAGCAGCTTAGGGACGGACGCCAATCAGCCCCAGCATTTT. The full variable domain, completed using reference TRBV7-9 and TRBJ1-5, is DTGVSQNPRHKITKRGQNVTFRCDPISEHNRLYWYRQTLGQGPEFLTYFQNEAQLEKSRLLSDRFSAERPKGSFSTLEIQRTEQGDSAMYLCASSLGTDANQPQHFGDGTRLSIL.

The CDR3 region has the DNA TGTGCCTGGAGTGTAGGGGTCAGGGTCCACTATGGCTACACCTTC. It is translated as CAWSVGVRVHYGYTF. The chain links TRBV30 to TRBJ1-2; possible D gene TRBD1, 5 bases. Germline lookup yields CDR1 GTSNPN and CDR2 SVGIG (reference sequence). The CDR3 length is 15 residues. Trimming removed 0 bases from V and 3 bases from J, with 14 bases in between.

In nucleotides, the CDR3 is TGTGCCAGCAGCCCCGGACAGGGGGCGGACCAAGAGACCCAGTACTTC. Amino acids: CASSPGQGADQETQYF. This chain links TRBV11-2 with TRBJ2-5; 11 bases agree with TRBD1. Looked up from germline, CDR1 is SGHAT and CDR2 is FQNNGV. CDR3 length equals 16 residues. With V trimmed by 5 bases and J by 0 bases, 5 bases remained unmatched.